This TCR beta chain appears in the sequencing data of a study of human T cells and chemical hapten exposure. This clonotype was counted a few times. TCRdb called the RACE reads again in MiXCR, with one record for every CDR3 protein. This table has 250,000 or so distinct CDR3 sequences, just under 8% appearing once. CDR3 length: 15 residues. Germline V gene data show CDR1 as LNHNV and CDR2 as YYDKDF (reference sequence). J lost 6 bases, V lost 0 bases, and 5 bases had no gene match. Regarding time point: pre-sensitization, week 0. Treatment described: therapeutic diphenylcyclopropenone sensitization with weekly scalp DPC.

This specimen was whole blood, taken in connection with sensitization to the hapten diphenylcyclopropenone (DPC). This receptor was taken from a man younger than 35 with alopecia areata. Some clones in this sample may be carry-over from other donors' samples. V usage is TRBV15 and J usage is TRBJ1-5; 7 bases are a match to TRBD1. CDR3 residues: CATSRETGSGQPQHF. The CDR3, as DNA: TGTGCCACCAGCAGAGAGACAGGGTCCGGTCAGCCCCAGCATTTT.